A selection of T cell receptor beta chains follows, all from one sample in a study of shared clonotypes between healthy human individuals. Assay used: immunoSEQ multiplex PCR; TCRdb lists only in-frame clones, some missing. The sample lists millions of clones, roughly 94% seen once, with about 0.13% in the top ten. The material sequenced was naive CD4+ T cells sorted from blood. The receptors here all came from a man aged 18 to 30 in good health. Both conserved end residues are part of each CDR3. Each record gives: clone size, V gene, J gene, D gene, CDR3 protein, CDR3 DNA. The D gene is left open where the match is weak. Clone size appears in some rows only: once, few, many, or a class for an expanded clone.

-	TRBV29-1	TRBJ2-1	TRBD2	CSVDRTSGRSYNEQFF	TGCAGCGTTGATCGGACTAGCGGGAGGAGTTACAATGAGCAGTTCTTC
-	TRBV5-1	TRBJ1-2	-	CASSLVDITVGYTF	TGCGCCAGCAGCTTGGTAGACATAACGGTTGGCTACACCTTC
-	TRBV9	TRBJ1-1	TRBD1	CASSTRTGVTEAFF	TGTGCCAGCAGCACGAGGACAGGGGTTACTGAGGCTTTCTTT
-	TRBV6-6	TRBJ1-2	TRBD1	CASSYSGQGGIYGYTF	TGTGCCAGCAGTTACTCGGGACAGGGAGGAATCTATGGCTACACCTTC
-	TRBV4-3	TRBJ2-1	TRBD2	CASSQLAGSSYNEQFF	TGCGCCAGCAGCCAACTAGCGGGATCCTCCTACAATGAGCAGTTCTTC
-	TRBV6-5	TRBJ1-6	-	CACKRDTNSPLHF	TGTGCCTGCAAAAGGGACACTAATTCACCCCTCCACTTT
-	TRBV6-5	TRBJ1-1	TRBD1	CASSYSSRDRAAFF	TGTGCCAGCAGTTACTCATCTCGGGACAGGGCGGCTTTCTTT
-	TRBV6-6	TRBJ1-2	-	CASSYRTVAYGYTF	TGTGCCAGCAGTTACCGGACAGTTGCCTATGGCTACACCTTC
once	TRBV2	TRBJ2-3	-	CASSGLGSVTQYF	TGTGCCAGCAGCGGGCTAGGGAGCGTTACGCAGTATTTT
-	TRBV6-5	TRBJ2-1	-	CASSYSVGSYNEQFF	TGTGCCAGCAGTTACTCGGTGGGCTCCTACAATGAGCAGTTCTTC
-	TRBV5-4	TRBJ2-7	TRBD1	CASSRRDRPYEQYF	TGTGCCAGCAGCCGAAGGGACAGACCCTACGAGCAGTACTTC
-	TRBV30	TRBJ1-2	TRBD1	CACRTGLGGYTF	TGTGCCTGTCGGACAGGGCTGGGTGGCTACACCTTC
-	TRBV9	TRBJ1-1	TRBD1	CASSPKQGLGTEAFF	TGTGCCAGCAGCCCTAAACAGGGGTTGGGGACTGAAGCTTTCTTT
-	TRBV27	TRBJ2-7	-	CASSPRAAYEQYF	TGTGCCAGCAGTCCGCGGGCAGCCTACGAGCAGTACTTC
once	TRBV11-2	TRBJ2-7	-	CASSFGTGTYEQYF	TGTGCCAGCAGCTTCGGGACCGGCACCTACGAGCAGTACTTC
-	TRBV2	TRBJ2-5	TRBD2	CASKGSREARSETQYF	TGTGCCAGCAAAGGGTCGCGGGAGGCCCGGTCGGAGACCCAGTACTTC
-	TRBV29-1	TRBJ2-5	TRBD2	CSAQGLAGGPIQETQYF	TGCAGCGCCCAGGGACTAGCGGGGGGGCCTATCCAAGAGACCCAGTACTTC
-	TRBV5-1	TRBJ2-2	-	CASSLIGTTGTGELFF	TGCGCCAGCAGCTTGATAGGAACGACGGGCACCGGGGAGCTGTTTTTT
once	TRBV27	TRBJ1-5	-	CASSLSGKGNQPQHF	TGTGCCAGCAGTTTATCTGGGAAGGGGAATCAGCCCCAGCATTTT
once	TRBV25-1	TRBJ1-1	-	CASRDEGRNTEAFF	TGTGCCAGCAGGGACGAAGGGAGGAACACTGAAGCTTTCTTT
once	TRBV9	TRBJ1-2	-	CASSVQGNDYGYTF	TGTGCCAGCAGTGTTCAGGGCAACGACTATGGCTACACCTTC
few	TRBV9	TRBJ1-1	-	CASSAELKDTEAFF	TGTGCCAGCAGCGCAGAGCTTAAGGACACTGAAGCTTTCTTT
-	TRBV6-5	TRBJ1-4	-	CASSYSGGSNEKLFF	TGTGCCAGCAGTTACTCGGGGGGGTCTAATGAAAAACTGTTTTTT
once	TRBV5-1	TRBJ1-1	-	CASSLDTEAFF	TGCGCCAGCAGCTTGGATACTGAAGCTTTCTTT
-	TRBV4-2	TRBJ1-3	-	CASSQDRGGLTGNTIYF	TGTGCCAGCAGCCAAGATCGAGGGGGACTTACTGGAAACACCATATATTTT
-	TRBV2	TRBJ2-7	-	CASSLTPLSHEQYF	TGTGCCAGCAGTCTGACCCCCCTGAGTCACGAGCAGTACTTC
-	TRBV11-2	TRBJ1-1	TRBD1	CASSRDRDTEAFF	TGTGCCAGCAGCCGAGACAGGGACACTGAAGCTTTCTTT
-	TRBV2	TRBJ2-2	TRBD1	CASRVRDSSGELFF	TGTGCCAGCAGAGTCCGGGACAGCTCCGGGGAGCTGTTTTTT
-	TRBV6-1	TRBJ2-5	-	CASKAGLDQETQYF	TGTGCCAGCAAGGCAGGGTTAGACCAAGAGACCCAGTACTTC
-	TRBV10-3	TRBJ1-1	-	CAISDLGNTEAFF	TGTGCCATCAGTGATTTGGGGAACACTGAAGCTTTCTTT
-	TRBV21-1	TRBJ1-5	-	CASTRQDNQPQHF	TGTGCCAGCACTCGACAGGATAATCAGCCCCAGCATTTT
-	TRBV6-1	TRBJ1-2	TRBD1	CASSETGDYGYTF	TGTGCCAGCAGTGAGACAGGGGATTATGGCTACACCTTC
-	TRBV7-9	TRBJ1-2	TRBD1	CASSLGTGIANYGYTF	TGTGCCAGCAGCCTCGGGACAGGGATAGCTAACTATGGCTACACCTTC
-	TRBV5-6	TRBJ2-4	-	CASSLSEVKNIQYF	TGTGCCAGCAGCTTGAGCGAGGTCAAAAACATTCAGTACTTC
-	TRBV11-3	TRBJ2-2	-	CASSLDLVGENTGELFF	TGTGCCAGCAGCTTAGATTTGGTGGGGGAGAACACCGGGGAGCTGTTTTTT
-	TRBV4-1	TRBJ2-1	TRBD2	CASSNRGTSGSGEQFF	TGCGCCAGCAGCAACAGAGGGACTAGCGGGAGCGGAGAGCAGTTCTTC
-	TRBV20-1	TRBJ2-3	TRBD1	CSAGQGDTQYF	TGCAGTGCTGGACAGGGGGATACGCAGTATTTT
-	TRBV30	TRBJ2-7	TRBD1	CAWTIGQGEQYF	TGTGCCTGGACCATAGGACAGGGGGAACAGTACTTC
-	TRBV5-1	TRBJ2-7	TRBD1	CASSWGVRGSYEQYF	TGCGCCAGCAGCTGGGGAGTCAGGGGGTCCTACGAGCAGTACTTC
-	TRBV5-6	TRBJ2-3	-	CASSGVTDTQYF	TGTGCCAGCAGCGGGGTCACAGATACGCAGTATTTT
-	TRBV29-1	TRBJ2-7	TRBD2	CSVAQSGRVGYEQYF	TGCAGCGTTGCGCAAAGCGGGAGGGTTGGTTACGAGCAGTACTTC
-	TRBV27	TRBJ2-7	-	CASSLSKGVEQYF	TGTGCCAGCAGTTTATCGAAGGGCGTCGAGCAGTACTTC
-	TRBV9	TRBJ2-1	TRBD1	CASSVLSDRDEQFF	TGTGCCAGCAGCGTGCTATCTGACAGGGATGAGCAGTTCTTC
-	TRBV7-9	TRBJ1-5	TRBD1	CASSPGQNQPQHF	TGTGCCAGCAGCCCGGGACAGAATCAGCCCCAGCATTTT
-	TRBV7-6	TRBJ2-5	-	CASSFEGNQETQYF	TGTGCCAGCAGCTTTGAGGGCAACCAAGAGACCCAGTACTTC
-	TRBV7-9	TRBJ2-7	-	CASSLAAGGPYEQYF	TGTGCCAGCAGCTTAGCGGCAGGAGGTCCCTACGAGCAGTACTTC
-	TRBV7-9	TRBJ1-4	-	CASSPAVHNEKLFF	TGTGCCAGCAGCCCCGCCGTTCATAATGAAAAACTGTTTTTT
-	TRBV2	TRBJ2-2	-	CASSARWLGELFF	TGTGCCAGCAGCGCCAGGTGGTTGGGGGAGCTGTTTTTT
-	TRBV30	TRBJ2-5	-	CAWSRGETQYF	TGTGCCTGGAGCCGAGGGGAGACCCAGTACTTC
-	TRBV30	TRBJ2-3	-	CAWAGALRTQYF	TGTGCCTGGGCGGGGGCCCTGAGAACGCAGTATTTT
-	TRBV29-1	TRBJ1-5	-	CSTQGNNQPQHF	TGCAGCACCCAGGGGAACAATCAGCCCCAGCATTTT
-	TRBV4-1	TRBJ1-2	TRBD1	CASSQQQGANYGYTF	TGCGCCAGCAGCCAACAACAGGGGGCGAACTATGGCTACACCTTC
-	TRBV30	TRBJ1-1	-	CAWSEQLNTEAFF	TGTGCCTGGAGTGAACAGCTGAACACTGAAGCTTTCTTT
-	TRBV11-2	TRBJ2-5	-	CASSFWGQETQYF	TGTGCCAGCAGCTTTTGGGGACAAGAGACCCAGTACTTC
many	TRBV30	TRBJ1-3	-	CAWSESRRSGNTIYF	TGTGCCTGGAGTGAGTCCAGACGGAGTGGAAACACCATATATTTT